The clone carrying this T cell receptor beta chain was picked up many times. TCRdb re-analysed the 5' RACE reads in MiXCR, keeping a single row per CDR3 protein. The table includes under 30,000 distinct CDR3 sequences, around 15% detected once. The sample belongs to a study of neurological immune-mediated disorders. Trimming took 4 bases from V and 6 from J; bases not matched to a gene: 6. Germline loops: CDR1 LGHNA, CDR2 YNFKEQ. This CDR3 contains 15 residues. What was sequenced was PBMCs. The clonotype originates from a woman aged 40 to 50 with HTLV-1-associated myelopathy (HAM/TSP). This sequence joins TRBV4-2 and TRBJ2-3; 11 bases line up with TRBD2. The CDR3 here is CASSRTSGGRDTQYF. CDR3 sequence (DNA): TGTGCCAGCAGCCGAACTAGCGGGGGAAGGGATACGCAGTATTTT.